These T cell receptor beta chains were read from a single sample in a study of control samples from healthy donors and cancer patients. Some clones are missing from TCRdb's copy, which holds only in-frame ones; the method was immunoSEQ multiplex PCR. This table has some 80,000 clones, approximately 92% appearing once. Material for sequencing was blood. The receptors originated from a woman aged 60-75 years in good health. Each CDR3 is given with its conserved first and last residue. The order of the fields is J gene, clone size, V gene, D gene, CDR3 protein, CDR3 DNA. D genes are given only for firm matches. Size is omitted from some rows. Given values are once, few, many or a class for expanded clones.

j_call: TRBJ1-6
clone_size: once
v_call: TRBV7-2
d_call: NA
cdr3_aa: CASSLEPNSPLHF
cdr3_nt: TGTGCCAGCAGCTTAGAACCTAATTCACCCCTCCACTTT

j_call: TRBJ2-6
clone_size: few
v_call: TRBV6-5
d_call: NA
cdr3_aa: CASKRFGANVLTF
cdr3_nt: TGTGCCAGCAAGAGGTTTGGGGCCAACGTCCTGACTTTC

j_call: TRBJ1-1
clone_size: NA
v_call: TRBV28
d_call: NA
cdr3_aa: CASSLASINTEAFF
cdr3_nt: TGTGCCAGCAGTTTGGCGAGTATAAACACTGAAGCTTTCTTT

j_call: TRBJ2-7
clone_size: NA
v_call: TRBV19
d_call: TRBD2
cdr3_aa: CASSSVGGRGSYEQYF
cdr3_nt: TGTGCCAGTAGTTCGGTCGGCGGGAGGGGCTCCTACGAGCAGTACTTC

j_call: TRBJ2-1
clone_size: once
v_call: TRBV6-5
d_call: NA
cdr3_aa: CASSRTYNEQFF
cdr3_nt: TGTGCCAGCAGTCGTACGTACAATGAGCAGTTCTTC

j_call: TRBJ2-1
clone_size: few
v_call: TRBV29-1
d_call: TRBD1
cdr3_aa: CSAVGQGGTRTNYNEQFF
cdr3_nt: TGCAGCGCAGTAGGACAGGGTGGGACCCGGACTAACTACAATGAGCAGTTCTTC

j_call: TRBJ2-5
clone_size: NA
v_call: TRBV14
d_call: NA
cdr3_aa: CASSQRLQETQYF
cdr3_nt: TGTGCCAGCAGCCAAAGGCTCCAAGAGACCCAGTACTTC

j_call: TRBJ2-3
clone_size: NA
v_call: TRBV5-4
d_call: TRBD2
cdr3_aa: CASSLLAGGTSTDTQYF
cdr3_nt: TGTGCCAGCAGCTTGTTAGCGGGAGGGACTAGCACAGATACGCAGTATTTT

j_call: TRBJ2-1
clone_size: NA
v_call: TRBV3-1/TRBV3-2
d_call: NA
cdr3_aa: CASRQSDRATYNEQFF
cdr3_nt: TGTGCCAGCAGACAATCGGACCGGGCCACCTACAATGAGCAGTTCTTC

j_call: TRBJ1-6
clone_size: NA
v_call: TRBV28
d_call: NA
cdr3_aa: CASSSRTGVDSPLHF
cdr3_nt: TGTGCCAGCAGTTCGCGAACAGGAGTTGATTCACCCCTCCACTTT

j_call: TRBJ1-3
clone_size: NA
v_call: TRBV29-1
d_call: TRBD1
cdr3_aa: CSVAAGTGTGNTIYF
cdr3_nt: TGCAGCGTAGCCGCCGGGACAGGGACTGGAAACACCATATATTTT

j_call: TRBJ1-5
clone_size: NA
v_call: TRBV7-2
d_call: TRBD1
cdr3_aa: CASSLDRGNQPQHF
cdr3_nt: TGTGCCAGCAGCTTGGACAGGGGAAATCAGCCCCAGCATTTT

j_call: TRBJ2-3
clone_size: NA
v_call: TRBV11-3
d_call: NA
cdr3_aa: CASRPPLAGEATDTQYF
cdr3_nt: TGTGCCAGCAGACCACCTCTGGCAGGGGAAGCGACAGATACGCAGTATTTT

j_call: TRBJ2-5
clone_size: NA
v_call: TRBV3-1/TRBV3-2
d_call: TRBD1
cdr3_aa: CASSPGQATETQYF
cdr3_nt: TGTGCCAGCAGCCCGGGACAGGCCACTGAGACCCAGTACTTC